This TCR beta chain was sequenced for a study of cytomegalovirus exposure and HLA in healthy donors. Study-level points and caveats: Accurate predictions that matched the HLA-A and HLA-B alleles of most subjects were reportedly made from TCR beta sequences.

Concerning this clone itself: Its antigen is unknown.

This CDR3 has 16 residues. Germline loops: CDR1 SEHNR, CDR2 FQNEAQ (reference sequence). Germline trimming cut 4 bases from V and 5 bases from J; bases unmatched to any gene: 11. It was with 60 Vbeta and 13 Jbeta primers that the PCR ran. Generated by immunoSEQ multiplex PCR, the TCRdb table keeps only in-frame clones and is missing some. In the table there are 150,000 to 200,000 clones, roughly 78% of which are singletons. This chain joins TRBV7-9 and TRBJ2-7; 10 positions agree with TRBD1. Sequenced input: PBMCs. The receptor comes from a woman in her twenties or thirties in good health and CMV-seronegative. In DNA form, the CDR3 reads TGTGCCAGCAGCTCCGCCGGGACAGGGGACGTTAACGAGCAGTACTTC. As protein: CASSSAGTGDVNEQYF.